Presented here are 13 T cell receptor beta chains from one specimen sequenced in a study of OX40 agonist ivuxolimab in advanced cancers. TCRdb's copy holds only in-frame clones and misses some; the assay was immunoSEQ multiplex PCR. This sample has 35,000 to 45,000 clones, with 75% to 90% found just once. Sequencing was performed on CD4+ or CD8+ T cells sorted from blood, taken in a trial of the OX40 agonist ivuxolimab. Source of these receptors: an adult with an advanced solid tumor such as melanoma, head and neck, liver or kidney cancer.

This rearrangement joins TRBV7-9 to TRBJ1-1; D ambiguous. The ends were cut back, 3 bases at V and 2 bases at J, with 7 bases in the middle. Germline-derived CDR1 and CDR2 are SEHNR and FQNEAQ (reference sequence). This CDR3 is 13 amino acids long. CDR3 sequence reads: CASSFTDNTEAFF. DNA for the CDR3: TGTGCCAGCAGCTTTACAGATAACACTGAAGCTTTCTTT.

V gene TRBV5-1 combines with J gene TRBJ2-1, with no clear D. The CDR3 sequence is 16 residues long. The germline CDR1 and CDR2 sequences are SGHRS and YFSETQ. V dropped 0 bases and J dropped 1 base, with 11 bases sitting between them. The CDR3 DNA reads as TGCGCCAGCAGCTTGGCTGGTTCCAGGTCCTACAATGAGCAGTTCTTC. Amino acids: CASSLAGSRSYNEQFF.

The chain couples TRBV6-6 to TRBJ1-1; possible D gene TRBD1, 6 bases. Germline loops: CDR1 MNHNY, CDR2 SVGAGI (reference sequence). The CDR3 has 14 amino acids. Trimming shortened V by 5 bases and J by 2 bases, and 12 bases separated the two germline ends. CDR3 in amino acids: CASSTQGLNTEAFF. The CDR3 coding sequence is TGTGCCAGCAGTACGCAGGGGTTAAACACTGAAGCTTTCTTT.

This chain joins TRBV19 and TRBJ2-1; no definite D call. The CDR3 covers 13 residues. Germline CDR1 LNHDA, CDR2 SQIVND (reference sequence). The germline V and J ends were trimmed by 2 bases and 6 bases, with 8 bases remaining between them. CDR3 nucleotide sequence: TGTGCCAGTAGTATACCTCTAGTCAATGAGCAGTTCTTC. Protein sequence: CASSIPLVNEQFF. Variable domain in full (rest from reference TRBV19 and TRBJ2-1): DGGITQSPKYLFRKEGQNVTLSCEQNLNHDAMYWYRQDPGQGLRLIYYSQIVNDFQKGDIAEGYSVSREKKESFPLTVTSAQKNPTAFYLCASSIPLVNEQFFGPGTRLTVL.

The rearrangement links TRBV7-2 to TRBJ2-7, with 9 bases matching TRBD2. Germline trimming cut 8 bases from V and 2 bases from J; bases unmatched to any gene: 7. The CDR3 loop spans 14 amino acids. Germline CDR1 is SGHTA and CDR2 is FQGNSA. CDR3 loop: CASSRGLATYEQYF. CDR3 nucleotide sequence: TGTGCCAGCTCAAGGGGACTAGCCACCTACGAGCAGTACTTC.

The V call is TRBV5-6, the J call TRBJ2-5; 8 bases are shared with TRBD2. Germline V gene lookup returns CDR1 SGHDT and CDR2 YYEEEE. V was clipped by 2 bases and J by 1 base; unmatched bases: 7. The CDR3 runs 16 residues. CDR3 in DNA: TGTGCCAGCAGCTTAGGGGTAGCGGGGATCCAAGAGACCCAGTACTTC. This sequence encodes CASSLGVAGIQETQYF.

The CDR3 DNA follows: TGTGCCAGTAGTATATGGGGGCGCAATCAGCCCCAGCATTTT. This gives the protein CASSIWGRNQPQHF. The genes are TRBV19 and TRBJ1-5, with D perhaps matching TRBD1 (6 bases). The CDR3 length is 14 residues. The V gene's germline CDR1 is LNHDA and CDR2 SQIVND (reference sequence). Trimming pared 2 bases from V and 2 bases from J, leaving 7 bases between.

This clone was seen a handful of times. V is TRBV4-2 and J is TRBJ2-7; D may be TRBD2 (5 bases). The V end lost 0 bases, the J end lost 4 bases, and 13 bases lay between the germline ends. The length of the CDR3 is 15 residues. Germline V gene sequence: CDR1 LGHNA, CDR2 YNFKEQ. The CDR3 bases are TGTGCCAGCAGCCAAGATCACGGGATAGCATACGAGCAGTACTTC. This translates into CASSQDHGIAYEQYF.

The chain recombines TRBV6-1 with TRBJ1-4; D is uncertain. Trimming stripped 3 bases from V and 4 bases from J, with 9 bases between. This CDR3 is built from 14 residues. The germline gives CDR1 MNHNS, CDR2 SASEGT. Here the CDR3 DNA reads TGTGCCAGCAGTGACGGGATTTATAATGAAAAACTGTTTTTT. As protein: CASSDGIYNEKLFF.

The CDR3 loop reads CASSWDTMNTEAFF. The DNA for the CDR3 is TGTGCCAGCAGCTGGGACACGATGAACACTGAAGCTTTCTTT. The chain combines TRBV6-5 with TRBJ1-1; perhaps TRBD1 as D (6 bases). The CDR3 loop spans 14 amino acids. Trimming took off 6 bases at V and 0 bases at J, with 11 bases between the two ends. Germline CDR1 reads MNHEY; CDR2 reads SVGAGI.

This clone is a singleton in its sample. The chain uses TRBV5-1 and TRBJ2-1; 9 bases agree with TRBD1. This CDR3 comprises 16 residues. Looked up from germline, CDR1 is SGHRS and CDR2 is YFSETQ. J gave up 4 bases and V 1 base, and 6 bases lay outside the gene matches. CDR3 coding DNA: TGCGCCAGCAGCTTGCATCCCGGACAGGGGTACAATGAGCAGTTCTTC. Encoded protein: CASSLHPGQGYNEQFF.

The CDR3 region has the DNA TGTGCCAGCGCGGGTGGTGAACAGCCCCAGCATTTT. It specifies CASAGGEQPQHF. J is TRBJ1-5 and V is TRBV2; D remains unclear. V was cut by 8 bases and J by 7 bases, with 12 bases left in between. CDR1 and CDR2 (germline): SNHLY, FYNNEI. The CDR3 runs to 12 residues. Complete variable domain (other parts from reference TRBV2 and TRBJ1-5): EPEVTQTPSHQVTQMGQEVILRCVPISNHLYFYWYRQILGQKVEFLVSFYNNEISEKSEIFDDQFSVERPDGSNFTLKIRSTKLEDSAMYFCASAGGEQPQHFGDGTRLSIL.

The chain couples TRBV29-1 to TRBJ2-7; D may match TRBD1 or TRBD2 (5 bases each). The CDR3 extends over 12 amino acids. V was pared by 6 bases and J by 1 base, with 10 bases between. Germline values: CDR1 SQVTM, CDR2 ANQGSEA. The CDR3: CSVGRTSYEQYF. The DNA for the CDR3 is TGCAGCGTGGGACGGACGTCCTACGAGCAGTACTTC.